Following are 19 T cell receptor beta chains from one sample sequenced in a study of shared T cell receptors in the human thymus. Clones were sequenced by immunoSEQ multiplex PCR, and TCRdb holds only the in-frame ones, with some missing. The sample consists of about 660,000 clones, 88% of them appearing once. Another study also made use of these data, one on human thymus T cells.

The specimen sequenced was thymocytes. The receptors were gathered from a boy less than two years old with a congenital heart defect.

The rearrangement uses TRBV4-2 and TRBJ1-1, with D perhaps matching TRBD1 (5 bases). The CDR3 consists of 12 residues. V was clipped by 4 bases and J by 5 bases, with 8 bases between them. The germline V gene encodes CDR1 LGHNA and CDR2 YNFKEQ. The CDR3, as DNA: TGTGCCAGCAGCCCAGGGAGGACTGAAGCTTTCTTT. Translated, it gives CASSPGRTEAFF.

The chain uses TRBV11-3 and TRBJ1-2; D perhaps matches TRBD1 (6 bases). V shed 5 bases and J shed 6 bases, with 16 bases lying between them. This CDR3 region has 14 residues. Per germline, CDR1 SGHNT and CDR2 YENEEA. CDR3 amino acids: CASSDGPWGHGYTF. The CDR3, as DNA: TGTGCCAGCAGCGACGGGCCCTGGGGGCATGGCTACACCTTC.

The chain carries TRBV27 and TRBJ2-5; D remains ambiguous. The CDR3 is 14 amino acids. Between the trimmed V and J ends, which lost 4 bases and 9 bases, there was a span of 18 bases. Germline V gene lookup returns CDR1 MNHEY and CDR2 SMNVEV (reference sequence). Here the CDR3 reads CASSSTLSVGAQYF. In DNA form, the CDR3 reads TGTGCCAGCAGTTCGACACTGTCGGTGGGCGCCCAGTACTTC.

This clone has a single count. This chain links TRBV30 with TRBJ2-7, with D perhaps TRBD1 (6 bases). The germline gives CDR1 GTSNPN, CDR2 SVGIG (reference sequence). The CDR3 contains 12 residues. The V end was cut by 0 bases, the J end by 6 bases, with 9 bases between. The CDR3 loop reads CAWSVQGPEQYF. CDR3 bases: TGTGCCTGGAGTGTACAGGGACCCGAGCAGTACTTC. The whole variable domain, filled in from reference TRBV30 and TRBJ2-7, reads SQTIHQWPATLVQPVGSPLSLECTVEGTSNPNLYWYRQAAGRGLQLLFYSVGIGQISSEVPQNLSASRPQDRQFILSSKKLLLSDSGFYLCAWSVQGPEQYFGPGTRLTVT.

The count of this clone is one. The genes are TRBV23-1 and TRBJ2-7, with D perhaps matching TRBD1 (7 bases). TRBV23-1 is designated an ORF whose function remains uncertain. Trimming cost V 6 bases and J 5 bases, with 20 bases left between them. The CDR3 totals 15 residues. The CDR3 spells CASSRQGGVVHEQYF. CDR3 in DNA: TGCGCCAGCAGCAGACAGGGAGGAGTGGTCCACGAGCAGTACTTC.

This clone was recorded only once. This chain links TRBV4-3 with TRBJ2-5, with 14 positions matching TRBD2. This CDR3 spans 18 amino acids. The J segment lost 1 base and the V segment lost 4 bases, leaving 8 bases of the junction unmatched. Germline assignment: CDR1 LGHNA and CDR2 YSLEER. For the CDR3, the DNA is TGCGCCAGCAGCCCCGGGACTAGCGGGAGTTCATTCCAAGAGACCCAGTACTTC. Translated, it gives CASSPGTSGSSFQETQYF.

The rearrangement uses TRBV27 and TRBJ1-2; TRBD1 agrees at 8 bases. V was pared by 2 bases and J by 8 bases, with 7 bases of the junction left unmatched. Looked up from germline, CDR1 is MNHEY and CDR2 is SMNVEV (reference sequence). The CDR3 consists of 14 residues. CDR3 nucleotides: TGTGCCAGCAGTTTAAGCAGGGGGCGTGAGGGCTACACCTTC. Its translation is CASSLSRGREGYTF.

The chain carries TRBV12-5 and TRBJ2-5; maybe TRBD1 (6 bases). Germline V gene data show CDR1 as LGHNT and CDR2 as FRNRAP. CDR3 length: 14 residues. V lost 6 bases and J 2 bases, leaving 13 bases between the germline ends. DNA for the CDR3: TGTGCTAGTGGCCCTGGACAGCAACAAGAGACCCAGTACTTC. This encodes CASGPGQQQETQYF. The complete variable domain, with remaining parts taken from reference TRBV12-5 and TRBJ2-5, reads DARVTQTPRHKVTEMGQEVTMRCQPILGHNTVFWYRQTMMQGLELLAYFRNRAPLDDSGMPKDRFSAEMPDATLATLKIQPSEPRDSAVYFCASGPGQQQETQYFGPGTRLLVL.

The sample holds a few counts of this clone. V and J are TRBV21-1 and TRBJ1-5; TRBD1, the table's D call, was not compared with the DNA. TRBV21-1 is given as a pseudogene. The CDR3 totals 15 residues. The CDR3 sequence is CASSKTLQGLGPQHF. CDR3 coding DNA: TGTGCCAGCAGCAAAACCCTACAGGGGCTCGGGCCCCAGCATTTT.

The chain is built from TRBV7-8 and TRBJ2-3, with D possibly matching TRBD2 (5 bases). Germline CDR1 reads SGHVS; CDR2 reads FQNEAQ. Trimming left V 2 bases short and J 7 bases short, with 13 bases between. This CDR3 is built from 14 residues. CDR3 nucleotides: TGTGCCAGCAGCTTAAGGACTCCTAAAAATACGCAGTATTTT. Protein sequence: CASSLRTPKNTQYF.

The V gene is TRBV5-1, the J gene TRBJ2-5, with TRBD2 matching 7 bases. Per germline, CDR1 SGHRS and CDR2 YFSETQ. The CDR3 totals 14 residues. The ends lost 2 bases at V and 5 bases at J; junction bases unmatched: 6. The CDR3 sequence: CASSLRLASETQYF. CDR3 in DNA: TGCGCCAGCAGCTTAAGACTAGCCTCTGAGACCCAGTACTTC.

The rearrangement joins TRBV6-1 to TRBJ2-7, with D perhaps TRBD1 (5 bases). CDR1 and CDR2 from the germline V gene are MNHNS and SASEGT. The CDR3 has 14 residues. With 2 bases removed from V and 0 bases from J, the gap between germline ends came to 8 bases. The CDR3 sequence is CASSERQHSYEQYF. Written as DNA, the CDR3 is TGTGCCAGCAGTGAAAGACAGCACTCCTACGAGCAGTACTTC.

J is TRBJ2-7 and V is TRBV18; 10 bases match TRBD1. Germline V gene data show CDR1 as KGHSH and CDR2 as LQKENI. This CDR3 region has 16 residues. Trimming cost V 5 bases and J 7 bases; bases outside gene matches: 14. The CDR3 loop reads CASSGLPGQGLREQYF. As DNA, the CDR3 is TGTGCCAGCTCAGGATTACCGGGACAGGGGTTGAGGGAGCAGTACTTC.

On this clone: Different DNA sequences within this sample yield the same CDR3. The chain employs TRBV27 and TRBJ2-7; D gene ambiguous. The CDR3 covers 11 residues. Germline V gene data show CDR1 as MNHEY and CDR2 as SMNVEV (reference sequence). V was shortened by 5 bases and J by 2 bases, with 4 bases between the two germline ends. As DNA, the CDR3 is TGTGCCAGCAGTACTCCCTACGAGCAGTACTTC. This translates into CASSTPYEQYF.

The chain has TRBV25-1 and TRBJ1-3; TRBD1 agrees at 9 bases. With 1 base clipped from V and 0 bases from J, the junction kept 4 bases outside the gene matches. Looked up from germline, CDR1 is MGHDK and CDR2 is SYGVNS. The CDR3 is 17 amino acids. The CDR3 coding sequence is TGTGCCAGCAGTGAATCCCGGGACAGGGACTCTGGAAACACCATATATTTT. The encoded protein is CASSESRDRDSGNTIYF.

The J gene is TRBJ2-1, the V gene TRBV14, with 9 bases lining up with TRBD2. V trimming: 0 bases; J trimming: 2 bases; junction bases outside the gene matches: 5. The CDR3 spans 17 residues. Per germline, CDR1 SGHDN and CDR2 FVKESK. The CDR3 DNA follows: TGTGCCAGCAGCCAAGATCGCGCGGGAGGGCCCTACAATGAGCAGTTCTTC. Its translation is CASSQDRAGGPYNEQFF.

This rearrangement joins TRBV7-2 to TRBJ2-7; 8 nucleotides line up with TRBD2. CDR1 and CDR2 from the germline V gene are SGHTA and FQGNSA. There are 16 residues in the CDR3. The ends lost 2 bases at V and 2 bases at J; junction bases unmatched: 8. The CDR3, as DNA: TGTGCCAGCAGCTTAACGGGGGGGGTTGGGGCCTACGAGCAGTACTTC. Encoded protein: CASSLTGGVGAYEQYF.

V gene TRBV30 combines with J gene TRBJ2-1; 10 nucleotides agree with TRBD2. This CDR3 is built from 14 residues. Germline V gene lookup returns CDR1 GTSNPN and CDR2 SVGIG (reference sequence). V lost 8 bases and J lost 6; bases outside the gene matches: 10. CDR3 in amino acids: CAMASLAGSNEQFF. In DNA form, the CDR3 reads TGTGCCATGGCGTCACTAGCGGGAAGCAATGAGCAGTTCTTC.

This chain joins TRBV9 and TRBJ1-3; D is unclear. The CDR3 spans 13 residues. Germline lookup yields CDR1 SGDLS and CDR2 YYNGEE. The V end was cut by 7 bases, the J end by 0 bases, with 8 bases between. The CDR3 sequence is CASGGSSGNTIYF. For the CDR3, the DNA is TGTGCCAGCGGAGGAAGCTCTGGAAACACCATATATTTT.